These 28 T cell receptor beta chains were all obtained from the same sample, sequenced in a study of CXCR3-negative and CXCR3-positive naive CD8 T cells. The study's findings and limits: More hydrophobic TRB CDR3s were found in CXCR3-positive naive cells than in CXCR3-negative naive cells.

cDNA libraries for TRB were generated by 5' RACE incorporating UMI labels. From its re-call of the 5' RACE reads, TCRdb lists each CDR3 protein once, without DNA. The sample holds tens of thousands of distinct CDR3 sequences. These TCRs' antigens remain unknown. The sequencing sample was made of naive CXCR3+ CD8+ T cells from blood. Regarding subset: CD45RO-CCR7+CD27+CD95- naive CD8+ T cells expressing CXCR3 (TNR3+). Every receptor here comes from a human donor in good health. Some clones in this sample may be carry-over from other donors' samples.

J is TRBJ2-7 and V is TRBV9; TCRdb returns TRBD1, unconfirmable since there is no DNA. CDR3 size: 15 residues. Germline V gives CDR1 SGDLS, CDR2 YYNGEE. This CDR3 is CASTPEWGASYEQYF.

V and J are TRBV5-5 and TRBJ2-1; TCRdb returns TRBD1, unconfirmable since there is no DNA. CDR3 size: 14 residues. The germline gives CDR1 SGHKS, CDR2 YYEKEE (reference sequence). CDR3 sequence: CASSGYRGRNEQFF.

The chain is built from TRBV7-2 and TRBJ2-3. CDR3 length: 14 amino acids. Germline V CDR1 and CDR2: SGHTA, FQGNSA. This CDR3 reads CASSLSISTDTQYF.

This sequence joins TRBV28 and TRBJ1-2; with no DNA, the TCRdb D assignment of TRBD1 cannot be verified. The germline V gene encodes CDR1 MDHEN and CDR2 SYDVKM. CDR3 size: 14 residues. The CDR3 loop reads CASSWLGQASGYTF.

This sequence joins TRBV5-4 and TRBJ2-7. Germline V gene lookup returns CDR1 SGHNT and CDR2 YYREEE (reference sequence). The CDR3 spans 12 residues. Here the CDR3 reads CASSLFANEQYF.

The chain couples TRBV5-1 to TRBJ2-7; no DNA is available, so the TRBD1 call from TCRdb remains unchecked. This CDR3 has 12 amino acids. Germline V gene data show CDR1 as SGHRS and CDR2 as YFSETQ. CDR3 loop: CASSYTRTEQYF. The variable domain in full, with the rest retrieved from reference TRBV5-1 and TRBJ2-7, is KAGVTQTPRYLIKTRGQQVTLSCSPISGHRSVSWYQQTPGQGLQFLFEYFSETQRNKGNFPGRFSGRQFSNSRSEMNVSTLELGDSALYLCASSYTRTEQYFGPGTRLTVT.

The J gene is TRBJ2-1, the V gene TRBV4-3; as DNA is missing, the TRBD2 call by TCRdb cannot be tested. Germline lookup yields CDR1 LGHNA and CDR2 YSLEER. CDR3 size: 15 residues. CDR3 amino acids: CASSQREGATNEQFF.

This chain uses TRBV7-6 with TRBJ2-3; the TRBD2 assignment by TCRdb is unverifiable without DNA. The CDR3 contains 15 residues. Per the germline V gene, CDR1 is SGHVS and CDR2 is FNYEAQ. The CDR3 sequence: CASSSLAGGEDTQYF. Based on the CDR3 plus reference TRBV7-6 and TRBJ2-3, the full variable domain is GAGVSQSPRYKVTKRGQDVALRCDPISGHVSLYWYRQALGQGPEFLTYFNYEAQQDKSGLPNDRFSAERPEGSISTLTIQRTEQRDSAMYRCASSSLAGGEDTQYFGPGTRLTVL.

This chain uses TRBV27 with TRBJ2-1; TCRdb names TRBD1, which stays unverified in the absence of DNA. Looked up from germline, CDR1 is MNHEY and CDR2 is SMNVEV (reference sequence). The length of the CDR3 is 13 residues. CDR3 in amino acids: CASSLSPGRGKFF.

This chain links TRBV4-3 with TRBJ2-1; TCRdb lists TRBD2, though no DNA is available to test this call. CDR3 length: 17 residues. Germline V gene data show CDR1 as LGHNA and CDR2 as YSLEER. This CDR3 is CASSRVQAGISYNEQFF.

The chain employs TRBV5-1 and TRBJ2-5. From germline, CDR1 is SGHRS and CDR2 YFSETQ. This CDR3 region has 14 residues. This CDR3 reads CASSLYYLQETQYF.

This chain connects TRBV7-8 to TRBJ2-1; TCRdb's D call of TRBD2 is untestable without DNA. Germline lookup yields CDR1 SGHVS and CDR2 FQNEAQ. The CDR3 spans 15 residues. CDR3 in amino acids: CASSFGTSGGNEQFF. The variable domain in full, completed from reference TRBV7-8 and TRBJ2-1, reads GAGVSQSPRYKVAKRGQDVALRCDPISGHVSLFWYQQALGQGPEFLTYFQNEAQLDKSGLPSDRFFAERPEGSVSTLKIQRTQQEDSAVYLCASSFGTSGGNEQFFGPGTRLTVL.

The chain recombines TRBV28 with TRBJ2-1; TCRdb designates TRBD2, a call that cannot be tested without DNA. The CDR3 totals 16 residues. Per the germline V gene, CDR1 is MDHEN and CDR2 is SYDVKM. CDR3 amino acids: CASSQTGLATYNEQFF.

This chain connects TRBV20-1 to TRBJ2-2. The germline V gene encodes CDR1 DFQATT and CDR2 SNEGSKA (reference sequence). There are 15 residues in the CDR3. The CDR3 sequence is CSAREGGWDTGELFF.

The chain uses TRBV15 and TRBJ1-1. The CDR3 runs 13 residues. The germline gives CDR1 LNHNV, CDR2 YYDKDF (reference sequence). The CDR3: CATRSGLNTEAFF.

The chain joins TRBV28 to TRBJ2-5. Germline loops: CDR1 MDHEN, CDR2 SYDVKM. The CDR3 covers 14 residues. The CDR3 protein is CASSDSLGQETQYF. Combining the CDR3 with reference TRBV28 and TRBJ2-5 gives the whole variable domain DVKVTQSSRYLVKRTGEKVFLECVQDMDHENMFWYRQDPGLGLRLIYFSYDVKMKEKGDIPEGYSVSREKKERFSLILESASTNQTSMYLCASSDSLGQETQYFGPGTRLLVL.

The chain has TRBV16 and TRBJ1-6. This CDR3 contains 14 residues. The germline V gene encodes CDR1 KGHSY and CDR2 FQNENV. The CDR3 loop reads CASSQWKDNSPLHF.

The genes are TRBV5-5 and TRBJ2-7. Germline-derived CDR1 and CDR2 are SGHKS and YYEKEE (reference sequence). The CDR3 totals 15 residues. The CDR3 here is CASSLSGFFSYEQYF.

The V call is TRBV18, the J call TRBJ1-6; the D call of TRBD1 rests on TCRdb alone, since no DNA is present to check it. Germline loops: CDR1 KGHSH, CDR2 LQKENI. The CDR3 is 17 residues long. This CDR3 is CASSPRDIRYYNSPLHF.

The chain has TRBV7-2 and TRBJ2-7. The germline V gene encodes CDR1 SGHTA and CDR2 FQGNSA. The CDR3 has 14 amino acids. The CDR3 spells CASSLIYTSYEQYF.

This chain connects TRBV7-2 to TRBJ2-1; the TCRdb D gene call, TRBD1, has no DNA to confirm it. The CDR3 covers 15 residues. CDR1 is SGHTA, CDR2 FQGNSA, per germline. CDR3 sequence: CASSSTGGGYNEQFF.

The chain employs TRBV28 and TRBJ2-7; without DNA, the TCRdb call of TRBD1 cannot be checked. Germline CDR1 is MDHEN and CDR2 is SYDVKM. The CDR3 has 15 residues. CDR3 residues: CASSLTGQGPYEQYF.

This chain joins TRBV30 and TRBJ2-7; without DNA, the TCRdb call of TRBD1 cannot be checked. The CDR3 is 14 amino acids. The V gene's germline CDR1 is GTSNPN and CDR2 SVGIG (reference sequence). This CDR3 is CAWSMNPSGYEQYF.

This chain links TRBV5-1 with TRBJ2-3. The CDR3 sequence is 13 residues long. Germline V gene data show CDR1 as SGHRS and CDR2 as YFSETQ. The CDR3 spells CASRIEPTDTQYF.

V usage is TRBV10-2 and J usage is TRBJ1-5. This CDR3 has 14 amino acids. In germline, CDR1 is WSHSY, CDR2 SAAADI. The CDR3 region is CASSLLDENQPQHF.

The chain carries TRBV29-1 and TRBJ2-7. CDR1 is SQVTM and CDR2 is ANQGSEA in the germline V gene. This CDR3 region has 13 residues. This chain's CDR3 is CSVEGGLDYEQYF.

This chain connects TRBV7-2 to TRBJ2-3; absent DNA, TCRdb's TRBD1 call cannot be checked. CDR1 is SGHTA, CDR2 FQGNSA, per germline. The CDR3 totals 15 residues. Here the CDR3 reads CASSLSAGGTDTQYF.

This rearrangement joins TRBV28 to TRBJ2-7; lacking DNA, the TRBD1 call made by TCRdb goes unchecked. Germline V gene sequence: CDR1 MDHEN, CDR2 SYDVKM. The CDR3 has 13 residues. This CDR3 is CATSGTVTYEQYF.